The clone carrying this T cell receptor beta chain came up a few times. Its antigen is unknown. Sequencing libraries for TCR beta were prepared with iRepertoire HTBI primers and Arm-PCR of CDR3 regions. A single record per CDR3 protein comes from TCRdb applying MiXCR to the multiplex PCR reads. The sample has roughly 450,000 distinct CDR3 sequences, 23% seen once. These data originate in a study of regulatory T cells in long-lasting Graves disease. The wider study: More than 5 years of antithyroid drugs with positive TSH receptor antibodies defined persistent Graves' disease.

Stated time point: persistent/refractory GD, antithyroid drugs over 5 years with positive TRAb. RNA isolated from PBMCs was used to make the TCR library. The authors diagnosed Graves' disease using American Thyroid Association guidelines. Notes on the study in general: Sharing of public clonotypes was greater in persistent patients (over 2,500) than in new patients (fewer than 1,000).

This sample comprised peripheral blood mononuclear cells (PBMCs), obtained when the disease was refractory, from a patient treated with antithyroid drugs. The sequence derives from a female donor with Graves disease.

The CDR3 spells CASSFTGEGGYTF. The CDR3 nucleotides read TGCGCCAGCAGCTTTACAGGGGAAGGAGGCTACACCTTC. The rearrangement joins TRBV5-1 to TRBJ1-2, with 7 bases lining up with TRBD1. CDR3 length: 13 residues. V lost 2 bases to trimming and J lost 8 bases; unmatched junction nucleotides: 6. The V gene's germline CDR1 is SGHRS and CDR2 YFSETQ.